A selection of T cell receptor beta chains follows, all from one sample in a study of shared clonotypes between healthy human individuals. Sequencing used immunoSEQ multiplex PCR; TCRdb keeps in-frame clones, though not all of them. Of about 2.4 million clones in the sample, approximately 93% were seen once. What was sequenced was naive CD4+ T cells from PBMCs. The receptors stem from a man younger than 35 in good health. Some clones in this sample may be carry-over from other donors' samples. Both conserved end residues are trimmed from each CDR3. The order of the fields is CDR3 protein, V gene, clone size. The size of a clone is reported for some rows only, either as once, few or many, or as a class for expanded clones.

AWSVQGLNYGYT,TRBV30,-
ASSPQKNEQF,TRBV28,-
ASSSLGGVYGNTIY,TRBV7-9,-
ASRWQHRTGELF,TRBV27,-
ASSLSGEETQY,TRBV7-9,-
ASSVDRSSYNEQF,TRBV2,-
ASRTMANTGELF,TRBV2,-
ASSPRTDSYEQY,TRBV11-1,-
ASSLGTSGMYEQY,TRBV7-3,once
ASATGGTAEAF,TRBV11-3,-
ASRPYSGTNTGELF,TRBV19,-
ASNSAGGEDTQY,TRBV5-4,-
ASRDRGRQETQY,TRBV27,-
ASSPTGSEQF,TRBV7-3,-
ASSPDRRNEKLF,TRBV18,-
ASSLALYNEQF,TRBV5-4,-
ASSLASLAQIFQQY,TRBV7-2,-
SVERTDTQY,TRBV29-1,-
ASSQGRNTEAF,TRBV6-1,once
ASSALGTTNEKLF,TRBV9,-
SARLEYEQY,TRBV20-1,-
ASSLSQRERNEQF,TRBV27,-
ASSLPGGGSDTQY,TRBV19,-
ASSSLIGTVKYGYT,TRBV11-2,-
AWSIGGIVGTQY,TRBV30,-
ASSPLLGEQF,TRBV27,-
ASSGRTGGPRVYGYT,TRBV25-1,-
SGRLAGGAYNEQF,TRBV29-1,-
ASSARGGPYNEQF,TRBV9,-
ASSEGGVETQY,TRBV2,-
ASSSTGYEQY,TRBV5-4,-
ASSALGLAGQETQY,TRBV9,-
ASGLSPFWGTATYNEQF,TRBV12-5,-
ASSYRTGAPYEQY,TRBV7-3,-
ASSPGTVDT,TRBV7-9,-
ASSVGPRDGYT,TRBV9,-
ASSSRGGFSNYGYT,TRBV7-9,-
ASSSTENGYT,TRBV21-1,-
TSSQDRFRRGIQY,TRBV1,-
ASSRLMYREDVAKNIQY,TRBV28,-
ASSTTGRSGNTEAF,TRBV19,-
ASSNTEAF,TRBV28,few
ASSYFRGRPDRQY,TRBV6-5,-
ASSESEWSNQPQH,TRBV25-1,-
ASSLQGPNQPQH,TRBV7-9,-
ASSSTGLNTGELF,TRBV2,once
ASSPLGLGTENTEAF,TRBV27,-
ATLTKTGSAQH,TRBV19,-
ASSIGRTSGNTIY,TRBV19,-
ASSLFAGIANEQY,TRBV5-4,-
ASTTGGVGGTEAF,TRBV28,-
ASSKGSWQF,TRBV28,-
ASSQAQGGGAADEQF,TRBV28,-
ASSLTGGRSNTGELF,TRBV7-3,-
ASSVRQAYSYEQY,TRBV2,-